One sample yielded the 2 T cell receptor beta chains listed below, sequenced in a study of T cells in Graves' hyperthyroidism and ophthalmopathy. Amplified TCR beta CDR3 regions derived from RNA transcripts. The study used the HTBI primer set for a first-round RT-PCR of the TCR CDR3. One entry per CDR3 protein, called by TCRdb with MiXCR from the multiplex PCR reads. In the table there are some 700,000 distinct CDR3 sequences, around 16% of which are singletons. The sequenced material came from blood. These receptors were taken from a man aged 45-65 years with Graves' hyperthyroidism.

Concerning this clonotype itself: A single base separates this from a much larger clone, so it may be a read error. This rearrangement joins TRBV2 to TRBJ2-3; weak D call: TRBD1 (5 bases). The J call may be incorrect, as the DNA end agrees better with TRBJ1-5. The length of the CDR3 is 14 residues. CDR1 and CDR2 from the germline V gene are SNHLY and FYNNEI. CDR3 sequence reads: CASSDGRETDTQHF. CDR3 DNA: TGTGCCAGCAGTGATGGGCGGGAGACAGATACGCAGCATTTT.

This clonotype has a count of ten or more. This rearrangement joins TRBV29-1 to TRBJ1-2; 10 nucleotides match TRBD1. The junction had 5 bases not matched to a gene; V was cut back by 8 bases and J by 2 bases. CDR3 size: 13 residues. The germline gives CDR1 SQVTM, CDR2 ANQGSEA. DNA for the CDR3: TGCAGCCCTGCGGGACAGGGGAACTATGGCTACACCTTC. Translating gives CSPAGQGNYGYTF.